This T cell receptor beta chain emerged from a study of cytomegalovirus exposure and HLA in healthy donors. In the PCR, 60 Vbeta and 13 Jbeta primers were used. The repertoire was sequenced with immunoSEQ multiplex PCR; TCRdb's copy has only in-frame clones and lacks some. The sample carries around 140,000 clones, 72% recorded once. The germline CDR1 and CDR2 sequences are WNHNN and SYGVQD (reference sequence). This CDR3 comprises 13 residues. V was shortened by 4 bases and J by 2 bases, with 8 bases between the two germline ends. The TCR sequence derives from a man aged 50-59 years in good health and CMV-seropositive. Sequencing was carried out using PBMCs. J is TRBJ2-5 and V is TRBV10-1; no clear D. The CDR3 DNA reads TGCGCCAGCAGTGCATTAGCTCAAGAGACCCAGTACTTC. Its translation is CASSALAQETQYF.